This TCR beta chain was obtained from a study of T cell repertoires in cytomegalovirus infection. In the study overall: The authors used CMV epitopes that were HLA-C-restricted (recently identified) and HLA-B-restricted (well studied). Public TCR beta signature analysis indicated the presence of both CMV infection and matching HLA type. Study results and caveats: Ex vivo responses were dominated by HLA-C-restricted CMV-specific TCR beta clonotypes. Using cumulative public TCR beta family frequency, the authors identified those who carried CMV together with the relevant HLA.

Via MiXCR, TCRdb re-called the reads, giving one row per CDR3 protein. This sample carries under 350,000 distinct CDR3 sequences, 22% of them seen once, and the ten largest clones take approximately 19%. This clonotype came up many times. Antigen specificity is unknown. Sequencing was performed on cultured PBMCs, taken from culture after CMV antigen stimulation. The TCR originated in a human donor in good health (CMV status not recorded). Some clones in this sample may be carry-over from other donors' samples.

In DNA form, the CDR3 reads TGTGCCAGCAGTCTAAGGGGACTAGCACCAGATACGCAGTATTTT. Translated: CASSLRGLAPDTQYF. V and J are TRBV6-1 and TRBJ2-3, with 9 bases aligning to TRBD2. The germline V gene encodes CDR1 MNHNS and CDR2 SASEGT. V trimming: 5 bases; J trimming: 4 bases; junction bases outside the gene matches: 7. There are 15 residues in the CDR3.